Listed here are 27 T cell receptor beta chains from one sample, sequenced in a study of T cell repertoires in cytomegalovirus infection. TCRdb re-derived calls from the reads in MiXCR, one entry per CDR3 protein. The sample includes approximately 550,000 distinct CDR3 sequences, about 17% seen only once; the top ten take about 24%. Source material: CD8+ T cells from PBMCs. These TCRs come from a human donor in good health (CMV status not recorded). Some clones in this sample may be carry-over from other donors' samples.

This clonotype was recorded many times. The CDR3 bases are TGTGCCAGCAGCCGTCGCTCCGTAAGCTCCTACAATGAGCAGTTCTTC. As protein: CASSRRSVSSYNEQFF. The V and J genes are TRBV7-9 and TRBJ2-1; D remains unclear. The CDR3 spans 16 residues. Trimming took 5 bases from V and 0 from J, leaving 14 bases between them. Germline CDR1 reads SEHNR; CDR2 reads FQNEAQ (reference sequence).

This clonotype came up a few times. The V and J genes are TRBV13 and TRBJ1-1; D unclear. Trimming removed 10 bases at V and 1 base at J, with 19 bases between. The CDR3 spans 15 residues. Looked up from germline, CDR1 is PRHDT and CDR2 is FYEKMQ (reference sequence). The CDR3 region has the DNA TGTGCCACCGAAATCTCCGGCGGCTGGAACACTGAAGCTTTCTTT. Translating it yields CATEISGGWNTEAFF.

A few counts support this clonotype. The chain carries TRBV15 and TRBJ1-6, with D hard to call. Germline lookup yields CDR1 LNHNV and CDR2 YYDKDF (reference sequence). The CDR3 runs 16 residues. Between the trimmed V and J ends, which lost 0 bases and 5 bases, there was a span of 11 bases. CDR3 coding DNA: TGTGCCACCAGCAGAGATGGTCCAGAGAATAATTCACCCCTCCACTTT. This sequence encodes CATSRDGPENNSPLHF.

This clonotype was observed a few times. The chain recombines TRBV20-1 with TRBJ2-1, with 13 bases identical to TRBD2. V gave up 3 bases and J gave up 9 bases; unmatched junction bases: 11. The germline CDR1 and CDR2 sequences are DFQATT and SNEGSKA (reference sequence). This CDR3 has 16 residues. The CDR3 sequence: CSASPAGTSGTFEQFF. Written as DNA, the CDR3 is TGCAGTGCTAGCCCTGCCGGGACTAGCGGGACGTTTGAGCAGTTCTTC.

This clonotype was counted between two and nine times. The chain employs TRBV28 and TRBJ2-2; 8 bases agree with TRBD2. Germline V gene lookup returns CDR1 MDHEN and CDR2 SYDVKM. Trimming removed 3 bases from V and 7 bases from J; junction bases left unmatched: 10. The CDR3 contains 16 residues. The CDR3 loop reads CASSLLREGQGGELFF. As DNA, the CDR3 is TGTGCCAGCAGTTTGTTACGGGAGGGCCAAGGCGGGGAGCTGTTTTTT.

This clonotype was observed a few times. This chain connects TRBV12-3 or TRBV12-4 to TRBJ2-5; D is possibly TRBD1 (6 bases). Trimming took 10 bases from V and 3 from J, leaving 15 bases between them. The CDR3 contains 13 residues. In DNA, the CDR3 is TGTGCCATCAAGGGGGAAGGAAAAGAGACCCAGTACTTC. Its translation is CAIKGEGKETQYF.

Points on this clonotype: At one of its ends the junction is not consistent with the germline gene, which may arise from a read error. The chain combines TRBV5-5 with TRBJ1-2; D is unclear. CDR1 and CDR2 from the germline V gene are SGHKS and YYEKEE (reference sequence). The CDR3 length is 12 residues. This chain's CDR3 is CASSSGRDLRVF. In DNA, the CDR3 is TGTGCCAGCAGCTCCGGACGTGACTTGAGGGTCTTC.

The gene calls are TRBV30 and TRBJ1-1; D not certain. V was pared by 3 bases and J by 6 bases, with 8 bases between. CDR3 length: 11 residues. The germline V gene encodes CDR1 GTSNPN and CDR2 SVGIG (reference sequence). The CDR3 region has the DNA TGTGCCTGGAGCCCCTTGGCTGAAGCTTTCTTT. As protein: CAWSPLAEAFF.

This clonotype was seen repeatedly, ten times or more. The chain uses TRBV5-4 and TRBJ2-1, with 8 bases fitting TRBD2. This CDR3 is 15 amino acids long. CDR1 and CDR2 from the germline V gene are SGHNT and YYREEE (reference sequence). V dropped 3 bases and J dropped 8; count of bases not matched to a gene: 10. As DNA, the CDR3 is TGTGCCAGCAGCTCCGTGGGGACTAGTTCAGATGAGCAGTTCTTC. Protein sequence: CASSSVGTSSDEQFF.

This clonotype has a count of ten or more. The genes are TRBV11-2 and TRBJ2-1; 7 nucleotides agree with TRBD1. Trimming cost V 2 bases and J 4 bases; bases outside gene matches: 5. Germline-derived CDR1 and CDR2 are SGHAT and FQNNGV. The CDR3 is 15 amino acids. CDR3 amino acids: CASSLLRTGYNEQFF. DNA for the CDR3: TGTGCCAGCAGCTTATTACGGACAGGATACAATGAGCAGTTCTTC. Drawing the rest from reference TRBV11-2 and TRBJ2-1, the complete variable domain is EAGVAQSPRYKIIEKRQSVAFWCNPISGHATLYWYQQILGQGPKLLIQFQNNGVVDDSQLPKDRFSAERLKGVDSTLKIQPAKLEDSAVYLCASSLLRTGYNEQFFGPGTRLTVL.

This clonotype has ten or more counts. The genes are TRBV7-2 and TRBJ1-2; D is undetermined. The CDR3 extends over 13 amino acids. Trimming stripped 4 bases from V and 5 bases from J, with 11 bases between. Germline V lookup: CDR1 SGHTA, CDR2 FQGNSA. DNA of the CDR3: TGTGCCAGCAGCTCCGGGGAAGAGTATGGCTACACCTTC. Amino acids: CASSSGEEYGYTF.

This clonotype was recorded at least ten times. V and J are TRBV7-8 and TRBJ1-6, with 9 bases matching TRBD1. The CDR3 is 15 amino acids. V shed 2 bases and J 7 bases; nucleotides not matched to a gene: 3. CDR1 SGHVS and CDR2 FQNEAQ come from the germline V gene. The CDR3 DNA reads TGTGCCAGCAGCTTACGGGACAGGGAGAATTCACCCCTCCACTTT. This encodes CASSLRDRENSPLHF. Full variable domain (missing parts from reference TRBV7-8 and TRBJ1-6): GAGVSQSPRYKVAKRGQDVALRCDPISGHVSLFWYQQALGQGPEFLTYFQNEAQLDKSGLPSDRFFAERPEGSVSTLKIQRTQQEDSAVYLCASSLRDRENSPLHFGNGTRLTVT.

The gene calls are TRBV9 and TRBJ1-2; D uncertain. V gave up 1 base and J gave up 2 bases, with 9 bases separating them. This CDR3 comprises 14 residues. CDR1 is SGDLS and CDR2 is YYNGEE in the germline V gene. CDR3 nucleotide sequence: TGTGCCAGCAGCGTATCCTCCTCGAACTATGGCTACACCTTC. This gives the protein CASSVSSSNYGYTF.

There are many counts of this clonotype. This chain uses TRBV7-6 with TRBJ1-2, with 9 bases fitting TRBD1. Germline V gene lookup returns CDR1 SGHVS and CDR2 FNYEAQ. The CDR3 covers 16 residues. The J segment lost 8 bases and the V segment lost 1 base, leaving 11 bases of the junction unmatched. The CDR3 DNA reads as TGTGCCAGCAGCTTAGGCCCTACAGGGGGCGAGGGCGGCTACACCTTC. Encoded protein: CASSLGPTGGEGGYTF. The variable domain in full, completed from reference TRBV7-6 and TRBJ1-2, reads GAGVSQSPRYKVTKRGQDVALRCDPISGHVSLYWYRQALGQGPEFLTYFNYEAQQDKSGLPNDRFSAERPEGSISTLTIQRTEQRDSAMYRCASSLGPTGGEGGYTFGSGTRLTVV.

The chain employs TRBV27 and TRBJ2-1; 7 bases match TRBD1. V gave up 3 bases and J gave up 2 bases; unmatched junction bases: 4. The germline gives CDR1 MNHEY, CDR2 SMNVEV (reference sequence). This CDR3 comprises 15 residues. DNA of the CDR3: TGTGCCAGCAGTTTGTCGACAGGGACCTACAATGAGCAGTTCTTC. Its protein is CASSLSTGTYNEQFF.

This clonotype is labeled medium-sized. This rearrangement joins TRBV6-6 to TRBJ2-1, with TRBD2 matching over 9 bases. The V segment lost 0 bases and the J segment 3 bases; nucleotides outside the gene matches: 6. Per germline, CDR1 MNHNY and CDR2 SVGAGI (reference sequence). This CDR3 contains 17 residues. The CDR3: CASSYSAAGGFYNEQFF. CDR3 DNA: TGTGCCAGCAGTTACTCAGCAGCGGGGGGCTTCTACAATGAGCAGTTCTTC.

This clonotype was observed many times. The genes are TRBV12-5 and TRBJ1-1; TRBD1 might be the D (5 bases). Germline loops: CDR1 LGHNT, CDR2 FRNRAP. The CDR3 sequence is 15 residues long. Trimming removed 6 bases from V and 2 bases from J, with 16 bases in between. The CDR3 sequence: CASGPEGSVNTEAFF. CDR3 coding DNA: TGTGCTAGTGGCCCCGAGGGGAGTGTTAACACTGAAGCTTTCTTT.

This clonotype has ten or more counts. The chain carries TRBV7-9 and TRBJ2-7; D gene unclear. V was clipped by 1 base and J by 0 bases, with 7 bases between them. The length of the CDR3 is 14 residues. Germline V gene data show CDR1 as SEHNR and CDR2 as FQNEAQ (reference sequence). CDR3 in DNA: TGTGCCAGCAGCTTAGAACTTATCTCCTACGAGCAGTACTTC. It specifies CASSLELISYEQYF.

This clonotype has a count of ten or more. V gene TRBV7-9 combines with J gene TRBJ1-2, with 12 bases aligning to TRBD1. Looked up from germline, CDR1 is SEHNR and CDR2 is FQNEAQ (reference sequence). With 4 bases clipped from V and 2 bases from J, the junction kept 5 bases outside the gene matches. The CDR3 sequence is 16 residues long. The CDR3 DNA reads as TGTGCCAGCAGCTCCCGGGACAGGGGGCGCAACTATGGCTACACCTTC. Protein sequence: CASSSRDRGRNYGYTF.

Many counts were recorded for this clonotype. The chain has TRBV27 and TRBJ1-1, with unresolved D. Trimming removed 0 bases at V and 7 bases at J, with 21 bases between. The CDR3 has 17 amino acids. Germline V CDR1 and CDR2: MNHEY, SMNVEV (reference sequence). CDR3 sequence reads: CASSLSREVRQRNEAFF. In nucleotides, the CDR3 is TGTGCCAGCAGTTTATCACGGGAGGTGAGACAAAGAAATGAAGCTTTCTTT.

In the case of this clonotype: The conserved closing phenylalanine or tryptophan is absent in this CDR3, likely reflecting a read error. The chain is built from TRBV4-2 and TRBJ2-7, with 12 bases fitting TRBD2. With 5 bases clipped from V and 7 bases from J, the junction kept 21 bases outside the gene matches. The CDR3 contains 19 residues. The germline V gene has CDR1 LGHNA and CDR2 YNFKEQ. The CDR3 DNA follows: TGTGCCAGCAGCTTCAGAATGGGGCTAGCGGGAGGGCCGGTGTGGGAGCAGTACTTA. It codes for CASSFRMGLAGGPVWEQYL.

This clonotype was seen ten or more times. The chain recombines TRBV7-8 with TRBJ2-5, with 9 nucleotides matching TRBD1. The germline V gene has CDR1 SGHVS and CDR2 FQNEAQ. There are 15 residues in the CDR3. J was trimmed by 5 bases and V by 5 bases; bases with no gene match: 9. The CDR3 DNA is TGTGCCAGCAGCGTCCGGGACAGGGTCGGGGAGACCCAGTACTTC. Protein: CASSVRDRVGETQYF.

This clonotype was seen many times. The DNA of the CDR3 is TGTGCCAGCAGTCGAACACCGATGGGCAATCAGCCCCAGCATTTT. This gives the protein CASSRTPMGNQPQHF. The rearrangement links TRBV6-5 to TRBJ1-5; D is undetermined. This CDR3 spans 15 amino acids. The V end lost 5 bases, the J end lost 2 bases, and 13 bases lay between the germline ends. Looked up from germline, CDR1 is MNHEY and CDR2 is SVGAGI.

The chain employs TRBV20-1 and TRBJ2-3; the D is unclear. V lost 2 bases, J lost 0 bases, and 15 bases lay in between. CDR1 and CDR2 (germline): DFQATT, SNEGSKA (reference sequence). The CDR3 sequence is 16 residues long. The CDR3 DNA sequence: TGCAGTGCTAGATCGGTGCGGCAGCTTAGCACAGATACGCAGTATTTT. Protein product: CSARSVRQLSTDTQYF.

The table lists this clonotype with many counts. This chain uses TRBV6-6 with TRBJ2-7; D is unresolved. The length of the CDR3 is 13 residues. The germline gives CDR1 MNHNY, CDR2 SVGAGI (reference sequence). Trimming removed 3 bases at V and 3 bases at J, with 9 bases between. CDR3 sequence reads: CASSYSLNYEQYF. In DNA form, the CDR3 reads TGTGCCAGCAGTTATAGCCTCAACTACGAGCAGTACTTC.

V and J are TRBV20-1 and TRBJ1-1; a weak D match, TRBD1 (6 bases). The CDR3 spans 14 residues. Germline values: CDR1 DFQATT, CDR2 SNEGSKA (reference sequence). The V end was cut by 6 bases, the J end by 2 bases, with 16 bases between. CDR3 sequence: CSAWTVGENTEAFF. The CDR3 DNA is TGCAGTGCATGGACAGTGGGGGAAAACACTGAAGCTTTCTTT.

As DNA, the CDR3 is TGTGCCTGGAATCCTCCCAGGGATTGGAATTCACCCCTCCACTTT. It is translated as CAWNPPRDWNSPLHF. The V and J genes are TRBV30 and TRBJ1-6; a weak D match, TRBD1 (5 bases). The CDR3 runs 15 residues. V gave up 4 bases and J gave up 7 bases, with 17 bases separating them. From germline, CDR1 is GTSNPN and CDR2 SVGIG (reference sequence).